This T cell receptor beta chain was obtained from a study of early T cells in non-severe SARS-CoV-2 infection. The overall study: Sequencing targeted bulk RNA from unsorted whole blood, leaving chains unpaired.

This clonotype was seen at least ten times. As yet, its antigen is unknown. Study-wide findings and caveats: Anti-spike CD8 specificities were favored by VDJdb matching, whose results missed private and CD4 specificities.

Unique molecular identifiers were attached to individual cDNA molecules. TCRdb re-derived calls from the 5' RACE reads in MiXCR, one entry per CDR3 protein. The sample lists about 49,000 distinct CDR3 sequences, 3.5% to 4.5% occurring once. The receptor was derived from an adult who was a healthcare worker with PCR-confirmed SARS-CoV-2 infection or an uninfected control (not recorded which). The material sequenced was whole blood.

DNA of the CDR3: TGTGCCATCAGTTCGACAGCGGCTAATTCACCCCTCCACTTT. Its translation: CAISSTAANSPLHF. The chain joins TRBV10-3 to TRBJ1-6; possibly TRBD1 for D (5 bases). The CDR3 totals 14 residues. The V gene lost 5 bases and the J gene lost 6 bases, with 11 bases spanning the gap. CDR1 is ENHRY, CDR2 SYGVKD, per germline.